The sequence of this TCR beta chain was determined in a study of blood T cells in healthy people across ages (dated by TCRdb to 2015 to 2017). Looking at the study overall: In model experiments, roughly one uniquely barcoded TCR beta cDNA molecule per two T cells was captured by template switching. To track age-related changes in TCR beta repertoire diversity, the study relied on deep sequencing normalized with unique cDNA molecular identifiers. The donors were split into four age groups: young (average about 15 years), middle-aged (roughly 39), aged (more than 55) and long-lived (approximately 80). The study analyzed two additional independent replicas of 1 million unique cDNA reads from the same blood draw for two donors, one aged 18 to 29 and one aged 80 or older.

To note about this clonotype: The antigen it binds to is not known. No qualities accompany the bases; no much larger clone lies one base away.

The method behind the library was 5' RACE. These reads were obtained on an Illumina HiSeq 2500. A second PCR of roughly 7 to 11 cycles was performed with a sample-barcoded 5' primer and a J-beta primer mix. A template-switch 5' adaptor carrying 12 random nucleotides introduced a unique molecular identifier onto each TCR beta cDNA molecule. At least 2.5 million CDR3-containing paired-end reads were obtained from each sample. All of the RNA was converted into first-strand cDNA using the Mint cDNA synthesis kit, with a TRBC-specific oligonucleotide serving as the primer. After uracil-DNA glycosylase treatment, a first 18-cycle PCR used universal primers M1SS and BC2_uni_R on all cDNA. In the paper's pipeline: Normalization of each sample was performed by random selection of 1 million high-quality reads, each carrying a distinct molecular identifier. Reads with shared molecular identifiers were discarded instead of being binned into consensus sequences. MiTCR, set to a Q25 quality threshold and the strictest error-elimination algorithm, was used for CDR3 identification, clonotype clustering and error correction. A nonparametric unseen species model with Euler transformation was used to estimate a lower bound on total TCR beta diversity. TCRdb redid the processing of the public reads, applying fastp at Q25 and MiXCR, and retained in-frame beta chains. Every CDR3 protein is listed once, alongside the most common genes and DNA of its rows. The V and J calls were determined by TCRdb, not by the authors. The sample records around 1,000,000 distinct CDR3 sequences, less than 25% of which are singletons. 0.75% of the sample goes to the ten largest clones.

Paper-wide results and their limitations: Observed TCR beta diversity correlated strongly with the percentage of naive T cells measured by flow cytometry. Estimates of total diversity based on one million sequenced T cells were considered lower bounds and underestimates. The CMV infection status of donors was not known, potentially confounding age-related changes in expanded clonotypes. Bulk unsorted PBMC profiling prevented conclusive comparison of naive and antigen-experienced compartments. Compared with the aged group, more naive CD4+ T cells, fewer expanded clones and increased TCR diversity were shown by the long-lived group, suggesting age selection. As age increased, observed TCR beta diversity per million T cells dropped in a roughly linear way, and a significant reduction was already evident by age 40.

The donors were some 36 Caucasian individuals from Russia, aged roughly 6 to 100 years, who were systemically healthy. Ten milliliters of peripheral blood were drawn from each donor into EDTA-treated Vacutainer tubes. PBMCs were isolated by Ficoll-Paque density-gradient centrifugation, with at least 6 million obtained per sample. Trizol reagent was used to extract total RNA from PBMCs, with at least 6 micrograms per sample. For every donor, an aliquot of PBMCs went through flow cytometry to measure the percentages of naive CD45RAhigh/CD27high T cells. The same specimen was also included in a second study, on T cells of mothers and their children. Drawing on the second study: The donors were nine systemically healthy Caucasian individuals, made up of three mothers and their six children. cDNA synthesis used all of the extracted RNA, with roughly 1.6 ug of RNA in each 15 ul reaction. Sample barcodes and 2-4 random nucleotides were added via the M1S primer in the second PCR. Each mother yielded over 8.5 million TCR beta CDR3 reads and each child some 3 million reads. TCR recombination output is similarly shaped by thymic selection in related and unrelated pairs, with a minor effect exerted by inherited differences. Related mother-child pairs always showed normalized repertoire overlap that was slightly higher than in unrelated mother-child pairs, though the difference was never significant. No persistent microchimeric T cell clones were found, with a detection sensitivity of approximately 100 clones per million clonotypes. In the study, deep NGS was used to compare the TCR beta repertoires of mothers and children, and features distinguishing related mother-child pairs from unrelated individuals were sought. On average, the children were roughly 11 +/- 4 years old, while the mothers were 40 +/- 4 years old. After adapter ligation with NEBNext reagents, the libraries were sequenced on Illumina HiSeq 2000 with 100+100 nt paired-end reads. Mother and child libraries were prepared a month apart and sequenced in separate runs to prevent cross-contamination. For each donor, somewhere between roughly 450,000 and 2,000,000 distinct TCR beta clonotypes were identified. Naive TCR beta clonotypes were estimated from low-frequency clonotypes matched to each donor's FACS-determined naive share, without sorting.

This receptor was taken from a girl aged 2-10 years in good health. Sequencing was done on a sample of blood.

The encoded CDR3 is CASSRSDRPNTEAFF. The DNA reads TGTGCCAGCAGCCGATCAGACCGCCCGAACACTGAAGCTTTCTTT. The rearranged segments are TRBV7-9 and TRBJ1-1, with no confidently assigned D gene. The CDR3 runs 15 amino acids, cysteine and phenylalanine included. The DNA shown is the 45-base CDR3, in frame from base 1. Based on the germline V gene (reference sequence), the CDR1 and CDR2 sequences are SEHNR and FQNEAQ. V drops 5 bases and J drops 1 base, leaving 14 bases in between. Beyond the CDR3, the reference TRBV7-9 and TRBJ1-1 genes provide the residues; the full variable domain reads: DTGVSQNPRHKITKRGQNVTFRCDPISEHNRLYWYRQTLGQGPEFLTYFQNEAQLEKSRLLSDRFSAERPKGSFSTLEIQRTEQGDSAMYLCASSRSDRPNTEAFFGQGTRLTVV.